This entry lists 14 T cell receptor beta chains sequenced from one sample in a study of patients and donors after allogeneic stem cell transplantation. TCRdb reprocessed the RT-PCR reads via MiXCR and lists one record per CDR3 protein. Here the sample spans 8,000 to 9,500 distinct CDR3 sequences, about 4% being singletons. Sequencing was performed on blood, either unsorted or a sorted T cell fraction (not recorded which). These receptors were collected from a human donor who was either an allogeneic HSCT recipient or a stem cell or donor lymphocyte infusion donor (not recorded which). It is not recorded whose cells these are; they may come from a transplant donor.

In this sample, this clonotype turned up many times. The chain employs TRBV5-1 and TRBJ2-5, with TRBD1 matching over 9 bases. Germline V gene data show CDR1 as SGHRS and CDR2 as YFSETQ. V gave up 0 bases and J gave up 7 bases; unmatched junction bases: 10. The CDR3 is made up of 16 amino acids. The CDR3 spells CASSLGGQGPDRTQYF. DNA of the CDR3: TGCGCCAGCAGCTTGGGGGGACAGGGCCCAGATAGGACCCAGTACTTC.

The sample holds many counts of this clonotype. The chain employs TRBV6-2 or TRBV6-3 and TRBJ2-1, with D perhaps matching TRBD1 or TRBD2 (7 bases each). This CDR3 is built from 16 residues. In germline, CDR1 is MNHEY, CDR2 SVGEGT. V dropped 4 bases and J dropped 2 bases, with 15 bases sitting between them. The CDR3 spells CASSSKPGGAYNEQFF. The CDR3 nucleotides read TGTGCCAGCAGTTCGAAGCCAGGGGGGGCCTACAATGAGCAGTTCTTC.

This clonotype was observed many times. In DNA, the CDR3 is TGTGCCAGCAGTGACTTCAATGAGCAGTTCTTC. Its translation is CASSDFNEQFF. The chain employs TRBV12-3 or TRBV12-4 and TRBJ2-1; no reliable D call. V dropped 5 bases and J dropped 6 bases, with 5 bases sitting between them. The CDR3 is made up of 11 amino acids.

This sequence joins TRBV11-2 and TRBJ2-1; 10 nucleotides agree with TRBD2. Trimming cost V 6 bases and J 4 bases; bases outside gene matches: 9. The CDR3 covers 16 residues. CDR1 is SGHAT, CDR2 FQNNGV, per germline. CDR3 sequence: CASRDPLAGFYNEQFF. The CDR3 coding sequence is TGTGCCAGCAGAGACCCACTAGCGGGGTTTTACAATGAGCAGTTCTTC.

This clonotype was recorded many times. CDR3 nucleotides: TGCAGTGCCAGCCCCCAACAGGTCGGGGCTTTCTTT. It yields the protein CSASPQQVGAFF. The chain employs TRBV20-1 and TRBJ1-1; D possibly corresponds to TRBD1 (5 bases). The CDR3 loop spans 12 amino acids. Between the trimmed V and J ends, which lost 6 bases and 11 bases, there was a span of 19 bases. The V gene's germline CDR1 is DFQATT and CDR2 SNEGSKA (reference sequence).

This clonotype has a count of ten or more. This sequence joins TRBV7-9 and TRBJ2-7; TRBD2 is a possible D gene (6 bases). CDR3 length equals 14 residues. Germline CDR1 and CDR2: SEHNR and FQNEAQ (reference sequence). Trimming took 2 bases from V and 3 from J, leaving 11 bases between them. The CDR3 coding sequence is TGTGCCAGCAGCTTACTCGGGGGACTCTACGAGCAGTACTTC. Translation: CASSLLGGLYEQYF.

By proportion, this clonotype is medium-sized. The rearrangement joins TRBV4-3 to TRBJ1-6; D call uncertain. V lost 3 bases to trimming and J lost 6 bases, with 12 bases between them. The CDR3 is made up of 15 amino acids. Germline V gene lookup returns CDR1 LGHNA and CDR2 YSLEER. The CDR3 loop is CASSQRTAGNSPLHF. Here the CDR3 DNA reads TGCGCCAGCAGCCAGAGGACGGCGGGTAATTCACCCCTCCACTTT.

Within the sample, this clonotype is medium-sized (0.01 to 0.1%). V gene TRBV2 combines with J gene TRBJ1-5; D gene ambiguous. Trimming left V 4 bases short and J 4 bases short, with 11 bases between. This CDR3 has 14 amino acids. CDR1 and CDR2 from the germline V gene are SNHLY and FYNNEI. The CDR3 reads CASSASGINQPQHF. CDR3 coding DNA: TGTGCCAGCAGTGCTTCTGGGATAAATCAGCCCCAGCATTTT.

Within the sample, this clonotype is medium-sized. The CDR3 here is CASSLDQSGGTDTQYF. Here the CDR3 DNA reads TGTGCCAGCAGTTTGGATCAGAGTGGTGGCACAGATACGCAGTATTTT. The chain couples TRBV28 to TRBJ2-3; the D is unclear. The germline CDR1 and CDR2 sequences are MDHEN and SYDVKM. V lost 3 bases to trimming and J lost 1 base, with 14 bases between them. CDR3 length: 16 residues.

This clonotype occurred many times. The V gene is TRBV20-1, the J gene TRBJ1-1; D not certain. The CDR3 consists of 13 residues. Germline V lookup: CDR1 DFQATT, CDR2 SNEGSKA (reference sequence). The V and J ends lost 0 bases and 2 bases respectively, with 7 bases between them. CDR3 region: CSARDYRNTEAFF. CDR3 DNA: TGCAGTGCTAGAGATTACAGAAACACTGAAGCTTTCTTT.

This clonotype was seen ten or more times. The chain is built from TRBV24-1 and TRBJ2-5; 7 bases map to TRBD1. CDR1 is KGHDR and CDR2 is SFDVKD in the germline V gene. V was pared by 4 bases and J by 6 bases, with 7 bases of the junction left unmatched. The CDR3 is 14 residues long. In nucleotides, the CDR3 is TGTGCCACCAGTGACCTTGACAGGGAGCAGACCCAGTACTTC. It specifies CATSDLDREQTQYF.

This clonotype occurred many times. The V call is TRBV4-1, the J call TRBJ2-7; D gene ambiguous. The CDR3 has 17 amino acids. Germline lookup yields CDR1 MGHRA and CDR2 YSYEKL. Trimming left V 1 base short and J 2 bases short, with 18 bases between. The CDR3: CASSQVQTLSTTYEQYF. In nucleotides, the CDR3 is TGCGCCAGCAGCCAAGTTCAGACCTTATCTACTACCTACGAGCAGTACTTC.

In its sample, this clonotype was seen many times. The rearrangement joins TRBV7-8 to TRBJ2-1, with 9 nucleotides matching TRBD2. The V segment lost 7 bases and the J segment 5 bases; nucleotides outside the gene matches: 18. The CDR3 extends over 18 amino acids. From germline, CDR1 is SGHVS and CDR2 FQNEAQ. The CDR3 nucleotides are TGTGCCAGCACCCTAGCGGGGTTCGAGTACGGCCTGAACAATGAGCAGTTCTTC. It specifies CASTLAGFEYGLNNEQFF.

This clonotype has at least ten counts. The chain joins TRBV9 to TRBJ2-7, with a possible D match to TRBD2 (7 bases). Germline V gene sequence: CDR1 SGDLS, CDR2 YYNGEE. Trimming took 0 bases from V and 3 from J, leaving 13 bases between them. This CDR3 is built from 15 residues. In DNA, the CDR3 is TGTGCCAGCAGCGTAGGGGGGGGCGGATACTACGAGCAGTACTTC. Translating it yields CASSVGGGGYYEQYF. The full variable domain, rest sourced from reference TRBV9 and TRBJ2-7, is DSGVTQTPKHLITATGQRVTLRCSPRSGDLSVYWYQQSLDQGLQFLIQYYNGEERAKGNILERFSAQQFPDLHSELNLSSLELGDSALYFCASSVGGGGYYEQYFGPGTRLTVT.